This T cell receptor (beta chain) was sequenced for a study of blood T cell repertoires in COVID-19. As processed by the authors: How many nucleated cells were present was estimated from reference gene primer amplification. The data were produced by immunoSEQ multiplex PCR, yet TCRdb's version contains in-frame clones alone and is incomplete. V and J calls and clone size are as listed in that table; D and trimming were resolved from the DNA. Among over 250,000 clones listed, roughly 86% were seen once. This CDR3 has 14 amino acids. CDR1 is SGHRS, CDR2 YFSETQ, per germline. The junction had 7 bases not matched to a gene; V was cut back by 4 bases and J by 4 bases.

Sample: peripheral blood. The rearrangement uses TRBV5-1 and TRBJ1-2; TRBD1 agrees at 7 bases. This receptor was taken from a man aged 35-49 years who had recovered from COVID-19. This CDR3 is CASSPSGQTYGYTF. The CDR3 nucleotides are TGCGCCAGCAGCCCCTCGGGACAGACCTATGGCTACACCTTC.